What follows are 13 T cell receptor beta chains derived from one specimen sequenced in a study of T cells in women clearing cervical HPV infection. TCRdb's copy holds only in-frame clones and misses some; the assay was immunoSEQ multiplex PCR. The table for this sample gives around 39,000 clones. The sequencing sample was made of blood buffy coat. The origin of the receptors is a woman aged 18 to 75 with a cervical HPV16 infection that either progressed to CIN3+ or cleared (not recorded which).

In the case of this clone: The read comes to an end 3 residues before the CDR3 does, leaving the germline J gene to fill in the end. The V gene is TRBV19, the J gene TRBJ1-5; D is perhaps TRBD1 (6 bases). CDR3 length equals 15 residues. V gave up 2 bases and J gave up 5 bases, with 13 bases separating them. Germline V gene data show CDR1 as LNHDA and CDR2 as SQIVND (reference sequence). The part of the CDR3 DNA that was read is TGTGCCAGTAGTATAATGGGGGGGCTCGATCAGCCC. Its translation: CASSIMGGLDQP. The whole CDR3 sequence is CASSIMGGLDQPQHF.

A word on this clone: The read gets to within 3 residues of the CDR3 end, and the germline J gene fills in the rest. V and J are TRBV29-1 and TRBJ2-7, with TRBD1 matching 9 bases. Trimming took 8 bases from V and 4 from J; bases not matched to a gene: 6. The CDR3 has 12 residues. Germline loops: CDR1 SQVTM, CDR2 ANQGSEA. CDR3: CSRDRVIYEQYF. The DNA read from the CDR3 is TGCAGCCGGGACAGGGTAATATACGAG.

To note about this clone: The read finishes 3 residues shy of the CDR3 end, and the germline J gene is used to complete it. The chain combines TRBV6-2 or TRBV6-3 with TRBJ2-2; maybe TRBD1 (6 bases). The CDR3 is 14 residues long. CDR1 MNHEY and CDR2 SVGEGT come from the germline V gene. The CDR3 protein is CASSYFSGANVLFF. The sequenced part of the CDR3 DNA is TGTGCCAGCAGTTATTTTTCAGGGGCCAACGTG.

Comment on this clone: The read stops 3 residues short of the end of the CDR3; the missing end is completed from the germline J gene. The chain couples TRBV5-1 to TRBJ2-3; 11 nucleotides agree with TRBD1. CDR3 length: 17 residues. Germline V gives CDR1 SGHRS, CDR2 YFSETQ. J was trimmed by 4 bases and V by 1 base; bases with no gene match: 8. Partial CDR3 DNA: TGCGCCAGCAGCTTGTCTATCAGGGGACAGGGGGCAGATACG. Its protein product is CASSLSIRGQGADT. The whole CDR3 protein reads CASSLSIRGQGADTQYF.

About this clone itself: The read is 3 residues too short to cover the CDR3 end, so that end is filled in from the germline J gene. The chain employs TRBV23-1 and TRBJ2-3, with D possibly matching TRBD2 (7 bases). TRBV23-1 has ORF status, its function being uncertain. The CDR3 covers 16 residues. The part of the CDR3 DNA that was read is TGCGCCAGCAGTCAATGTGGGGGGGGCATCCAAGAGACG. Translation gives CASSQCGGGIQET. The CDR3, in full, reads CASSQCGGGIQETQYF.

Concerning this clone: The read ends 3 residues before the CDR3 terminus; that terminus is restored from the germline J gene. The chain recombines TRBV18 with TRBJ2-5, with D uncertain. Trimming cost V 4 bases and J 1 base, with 4 bases left between them. CDR3 size: 12 residues. Germline V lookup: CDR1 KGHSH, CDR2 LQKENI. The covered CDR3 bases are TGTGCCAGCTCACAGGGCCAAGAGACC. It encodes CASSQGQET. The complete CDR3 sequence is CASSQGQETQYF.

Of note for this clone: The read terminates 3 residues before the CDR3 end, so the remaining end is supplied by the germline J gene. The chain couples TRBV7-2 to TRBJ1-2; 7 nucleotides agree with TRBD1. Germline-derived CDR1 and CDR2 are SGHTA and FQGNSA. The CDR3 loop spans 14 amino acids. The CDR3 bases that were read are TGTGCCAGCAGCCCGGGACAGCACACAGATACC. This sequence encodes CASSPGQHTDT. In full, the CDR3 reads CASSPGQHTDTYTF.

A note on this clone: The sequence runs out 3 residues before the end of the CDR3; the remainder is reconstructed from the germline J gene. This chain joins TRBV19 and TRBJ1-2; 11 bases line up with TRBD1. CDR1 and CDR2 (germline): LNHDA, SQIVND (reference sequence). The CDR3 totals 19 residues. V was pared by 3 bases and J by 4 bases, with 16 bases of the junction left unmatched. The CDR3 sequence: CASSMRAVSGQGASYGYTF. The CDR3 bases that were read are TGTGCCAGTAGTATGAGGGCTGTCTCCGGACAGGGGGCGAGCTATGGC.

Note on this clone: The sequenced fragment ends 3 residues before the CDR3 boundary, so the rest is inferred from the germline J gene. The V and J genes are TRBV7-9 and TRBJ2-5, with D possibly TRBD1 on 5 matching bases. CDR1 and CDR2 from the germline V gene are SEHNR and FQNEAQ (reference sequence). V was clipped by 5 bases and J by 1 base, with 14 bases between them. This CDR3 has 15 residues. Partial CDR3 DNA: TGTGCCAGCAGCCTCCTTCGACAGACCCAAGAGACC. This gives the protein CASSLLRQTQET. The CDR3 in its entirety is CASSLLRQTQETQYF.

About this clone itself: The CDR3 extends 3 residues past the end of the read, so its final part is completed from the germline J gene. The V and J genes are TRBV20-1 and TRBJ1-2; 7 bases are shared with TRBD1. The length of the CDR3 is 13 residues. The V gene's germline CDR1 is DFQATT and CDR2 SNEGSKA (reference sequence). V dropped 4 bases and J dropped 4; count of bases not matched to a gene: 6. Incomplete CDR3 DNA: TGCAGTGCTACCGCGGGACAGATCTATGGC. Its protein is CSATAGQIYG. The CDR3 as a whole reads CSATAGQIYGYTF.

Details on this clone: The read halts 3 residues ahead of the CDR3 end, with the missing end drawn from the germline J gene. The rearrangement uses TRBV19 and TRBJ1-2, with 8 bases identical to TRBD1. With V trimmed by 5 bases and J by 5 bases, 16 bases remained unmatched. There are 17 residues in the CDR3. Germline V lookup: CDR1 LNHDA, CDR2 SQIVND (reference sequence). The part of the CDR3 DNA that was read is TGTGCCAGTAGTTCGGGGGCCCCGGGACAGGTTGGATATGGC. Its translation is CASSSGAPGQVGYG. The CDR3, in full, reads CASSSGAPGQVGYGYTF.

For this clone: Read data end 3 residues before the CDR3 end; the end is taken from the germline J gene. The genes are TRBV6-2 or TRBV6-3 and TRBJ1-2; D possibly corresponds to TRBD1 (5 bases). The CDR3 loop spans 14 amino acids. Germline V gene sequence: CDR1 MNHEY, CDR2 SVGEGT. Incomplete CDR3 DNA: TGTGCCAGCAGTTCCGATCAGGGAGCGGGCGAC. Protein sequence: CASSSDQGAGD. The CDR3 as a whole reads CASSSDQGAGDYTF.

For this clone: The CDR3 end lies 3 residues beyond the end of the read and is filled in from the germline J gene. The rearrangement links TRBV7-2 to TRBJ2-4; D call uncertain. Germline CDR1 is SGHTA and CDR2 is FQGNSA. The CDR3 sequence is 14 residues long. CDR3 residues: CASSPMGTNYGQYF. The part of the CDR3 DNA that was read is TGTGCCAGCAGCCCTATGGGTACTAACTATGGT. Using reference TRBV7-2 and TRBJ2-4 for the parts outside the CDR3, the full variable domain is GAGVSQSPSNKVTEKGKDVELRCDPISGHTALYWYRQSLGQGLEFLIYFQGNSAPDKSGLPSDRFSAERTGGSVSTLTIQRTQQEDSAVYLCASSPMGTNYGQYFGAGTRLSVL.